A selection of T cell receptor beta chains follows, all from one sample in a study of cytomegalovirus exposure and HLA in healthy donors. Generated by immunoSEQ multiplex PCR, the TCRdb table keeps only in-frame clones and is missing some. The sample holds 250,000 to 400,000 clones; around 90% are singletons and the top ten take about 0.96%. Sequencing was performed on PBMCs. The source of these receptors is a man aged 30-40 years in good health and CMV-seronegative. Each CDR3 is given with its conserved first and last residue. Each record gives: clone size, V gene, D gene, J gene, CDR3 DNA, CDR3 protein. The D gene is left open where the match is weak. Not all rows give a size; the values are once, few, many and, for expanded clones, a class.

once	TRBV29-1	-	TRBJ2-3	TGCAGCGTTGTAGGACAGTACACAGATACGCAGTATTTT	CSVVGQYTDTQYF
-	TRBV11-3	-	TRBJ1-3	TGTGCCAGCAGCCCCAGCATAAACAGGGTACGCTCTGGAAACACCATATATTTT	CASSPSINRVRSGNTIYF
-	TRBV9	TRBD1	TRBJ1-6	TGTGCCAGCAGCGGCGGACAGGGCGGTTCACCCCTCCACTTT	CASSGGQGGSPLHF
-	TRBV10-3	TRBD2	TRBJ2-2	TGTGCCACGGGGGGGACTAGTCCGACCGGGGAGCTGTTTTTT	CATGGTSPTGELFF
-	TRBV6-5	TRBD2	TRBJ2-7	TGTGCCAGCAGTTCCTATAGCGGGGGCTCCTACGAGCAGTACTTC	CASSSYSGGSYEQYF
-	TRBV19	TRBD1	TRBJ1-2	TGTGCCAGTAGTCCCGCCGGGACAGGGCTTGGCTACACCTTC	CASSPAGTGLGYTF
once	TRBV5-6	TRBD2	TRBJ2-3	TGTGCCAGCAGCTTGGAAAGCGGGGGGGCGACAGATACGCAGTATTTT	CASSLESGGATDTQYF
-	TRBV25-1	-	TRBJ2-1	TGTGCCAGCAGTGAATGGCCAGGAACCTTCAATGAGCAGTTCTTC	CASSEWPGTFNEQFF
-	TRBV6-1	-	TRBJ1-2	TGTGCCAGCAGCGCTGACAGCACGGTGATGTATGGCTACACCTTC	CASSADSTVMYGYTF
-	TRBV2	-	TRBJ1-5	TGTGCCAGCAGTGAATGGGGTTGGGGAGAAAATCAGCCCCAGCATTTT	CASSEWGWGENQPQHF
-	TRBV5-1	TRBD1	TRBJ2-7	TGCGCCAGCAGCGGTCGGGGACAGAATTTCGACGAGCAGTACTTC	CASSGRGQNFDEQYF
-	TRBV10-3	-	TRBJ1-1	TGTGCCATCAGGACAGAAGGGACTGAAGCTTTCTTT	CAIRTEGTEAFF
-	TRBV4-3	TRBD2	TRBJ2-2	TGCGCCAGCAGCCAAGATATAGGACTAGCGGGGGTACGAAGCACCGGGGAGCTGTTTTTT	CASSQDIGLAGVRSTGELFF
-	TRBV29-1	-	TRBJ2-2	TGCAGCGTCGCGACAGGCGCGAACACCGGGGAGCTGTTTTTT	CSVATGANTGELFF
-	TRBV18	TRBD1	TRBJ2-7	TGTGCCAGCTCACGTGGACAGGGGGGAACCTACGAGCAGTACTTC	CASSRGQGGTYEQYF
-	TRBV7-8	TRBD1	TRBJ2-7	TGTGCCAGCAGCTCCGATGGACAGGGTGCCTCCTACGAGCAGTACTTC	CASSSDGQGASYEQYF
-	TRBV9	TRBD1	TRBJ1-1	TGTGCCAGCACCGAGACAGGGGTGAACACTGAAGCTTTCTTT	CASTETGVNTEAFF
-	TRBV14	-	TRBJ2-1	TGTGCCAGCAGCCAGGAAAGACTACGGTCGGGTGAGCAGTTCTTC	CASSQERLRSGEQFF
-	TRBV27	-	TRBJ2-3	TGTGCCAGTACTGGGGGGGATACGCAGTATTTT	CASTGGDTQYF
-	TRBV5-1	TRBD2	TRBJ2-3	TGCGCCAGCAGTAGGGTCGCGGGGGTTAGCACAGATACGCAGTATTTT	CASSRVAGVSTDTQYF
-	TRBV4-3	-	TRBJ1-6	TGCGCCAGCAGCCAAGGGCAGGTTAATAATTCACCCCTCCACTTT	CASSQGQVNNSPLHF
-	TRBV6-1	-	TRBJ2-7	TGTGCCAGCAGTGAACTCCGTGAGGGTCTCTCCTACGAGCAGTACTTC	CASSELREGLSYEQYF
-	TRBV15	TRBD2	TRBJ2-7	TGTGCCACCAGCAGAGAGGCTAGCGGGGGGCAGCAGTACTTC	CATSREASGGQQYF
-	TRBV7-9	-	TRBJ2-5	TGTGCCAGCAGCTCCCCAGACTCCTCGGAAGAGACCCAGTACTTC	CASSSPDSSEETQYF
-	TRBV5-4	-	TRBJ1-6	TGTGCCAGCAGCTTGGAGCTTCCTGGTAATTCACCCCTCCACTTT	CASSLELPGNSPLHF
-	TRBV4-3	TRBD1	TRBJ1-2	TGCGCCAGCAGCCAAGCGCTTCGGGACAGGGGGTTCTATGGCTACACCTTC	CASSQALRDRGFYGYTF
-	TRBV7-9	-	TRBJ1-1	TGTGCCAGCAGCTTTGCAGGTCGGAACACTGAAGCTTTCTTT	CASSFAGRNTEAFF
once	TRBV5-4	-	TRBJ1-2	TGTGCCAGCAGCTTCCGCGGGGTAAACTATGGCTACACCTTC	CASSFRGVNYGYTF
-	TRBV6-6	TRBD2	TRBJ2-7	TGTGCCAGCAGCCGAAATAGCGGGGGGGCCTTCCCCGAGCAGTACTTC	CASSRNSGGAFPEQYF
-	TRBV5-1	-	TRBJ2-7	TGCGCCAGCAGCTCCGCAACAGGGTTTCGATGGGCTTACGAGCAGTACTTC	CASSSATGFRWAYEQYF
-	TRBV29-1	-	TRBJ2-5	TGCAGCGGCGGGCCTGGCGTTGATCGCCAAGAGACCCAGTACTTC	CSGGPGVDRQETQYF
-	TRBV5-6	TRBD1	TRBJ2-2	TGTGCCAGCAGCTTCGGGACAGGGGTGGTAACCGGGGAGCTGTTTTTT	CASSFGTGVVTGELFF
-	TRBV4-1	TRBD2	TRBJ2-1	TGCGCCAGCAGCCAAGCCGGGACTACCTTGAATGAGCAGTTCTTC	CASSQAGTTLNEQFF
-	TRBV7-8	-	TRBJ2-7	TGTGCCAGCAGCATTACAGGATCATACTCCTACGAGCAGTACTTC	CASSITGSYSYEQYF
-	TRBV6-5	-	TRBJ1-2	TGTGCCAGCAGTGCTTCCCGGGGTAACTATGGCTACACCTTC	CASSASRGNYGYTF
-	TRBV14	-	TRBJ2-7	TGTGCCAGCAGCAAATCGGGGATCGAGCAGTACTTC	CASSKSGIEQYF
-	TRBV5-1	-	TRBJ2-2	TGCGCCAGCAGCTTGGGACAGGTGGTTGCCGGGGAGCTGTTTTTT	CASSLGQVVAGELFF
once	TRBV4-1	-	TRBJ1-5	TGCGCCAGCAGCCGGGAAGAGGGGGTTTATCAGCCCCAGCATTTT	CASSREEGVYQPQHF
-	TRBV27	-	TRBJ2-7	TGTGCCAGCAGTTGGGGACTGAACTCCTACGAGCAGTACTTC	CASSWGLNSYEQYF
-	TRBV7-6	-	TRBJ2-2	TGTGCCAGCAGCCCATACCCTAACTACGGGGAGCTGTTTTTT	CASSPYPNYGELFF
-	TRBV11-3	-	TRBJ2-1	TGTGCCAGCAAGAAAGGGGGGGGAACCTACAATGAGCAGTTCTTC	CASKKGGGTYNEQFF
-	TRBV10-3	-	TRBJ1-1	TGTGCCATCAGTGACTTGGGGCTGAACACTGAAGCTTTCTTT	CAISDLGLNTEAFF
-	TRBV27	-	TRBJ1-1	TGTGCCAGCAGAACTATTTTGATGAACACTGAAGCTTTCTTT	CASRTILMNTEAFF
-	TRBV6-6	-	TRBJ2-7	TGTGCCAGCAGTGGGGGGACCCCCTACGAGCAGTACTTC	CASSGGTPYEQYF
-	TRBV11-2	-	TRBJ2-5	TGTGCCAGCAGCTTAGCGGGGAAGGGAGAGACCCAGTACTTC	CASSLAGKGETQYF
-	TRBV2	-	TRBJ2-7	TGTGCCAGCAGTGAGACAGGACCCTACGAGCAGTACTTC	CASSETGPYEQYF
-	TRBV29-1	-	TRBJ1-1	TGCAGCGTTTCTACGGGGGGGAACACTGAAGCTTTCTTT	CSVSTGGNTEAFF
-	TRBV7-9	-	TRBJ1-2	TGTGCCAGCAGCTTATTAGCGGGGCCCGATGGCTACACCTTC	CASSLLAGPDGYTF
few	TRBV6-1	-	TRBJ1-6	TGTGCCAGCAGTGAAGTCTATAGCAGCTATAATTCACCCCTCCACTTT	CASSEVYSSYNSPLHF
once	TRBV19	TRBD1	TRBJ1-6	TGTGCCAGTAGCTCACTCGGACAGGGTAATTCACCCCTCCACTTT	CASSSLGQGNSPLHF